This T cell receptor (beta chain) is drawn from a study of T cell changes during pregnancy in multiple sclerosis. Per germline, CDR1 SGHVS and CDR2 FNYEAQ. The V segment lost 2 bases and the J segment 6 bases; nucleotides outside the gene matches: 15. The CDR3 is 17 amino acids. Profiled with immunoSEQ multiplex PCR; TCRdb holds only in-frame clones, not every one. The data show around 37,000 clones, about 90% seen once. V and J are TRBV7-6 and TRBJ2-7; 8 bases are a match to TRBD1. The clonotype was recovered from a female donor with multiple sclerosis, enrolled in a pregnancy study. The specimen was CD8+ T cells from peripheral blood mononuclear cells, collected before pregnancy. DNA of the CDR3: TGTGCCAGCAGCTTAAGGTGGTCGGGCGACAGGGGTGGCGAGCAGTACTTC. This translates into CASSLRWSGDRGGEQYF.